A single TCR beta chain is shown here with its context. Antigen: not known. These data belong to a study of cytomegalovirus exposure and HLA in healthy donors. Study-wide points: V- and J-gene trimming of TCR beta was linked (in a later analysis) to a missense DCLRE1C variant. Several of the most significant clusters appeared linked to common viral pathogens, based on a later analysis. Roughly uniform depth of sequencing across donors was assumed in presence/absence analyses.

The ends lost 1 base at V and 0 bases at J; junction bases unmatched: 4. CDR1 LGHNA and CDR2 YSLEER come from the germline V gene. This CDR3 is built from 17 residues. PCR amplification relied on 60 Vbeta primers (plus 13 Jbeta primers). Profiling relied on immunoSEQ multiplex PCR, and the TCRdb table lists in-frame clones only, not all of them. Of over 95,000 clones in the sample, more than 65% were seen once. The J gene is TRBJ2-3, the V gene TRBV4-3; 10 bases agree with TRBD2. The sequencing sample was made of PBMCs. The receptor was isolated from a middle-aged man in good health and CMV-seropositive. The CDR3 nucleotides are TGCGCCAGCAGCCAAGCGCCTAGCGGGGGTAGCACAGATACGCAGTATTTT. Translation gives CASSQAPSGGSTDTQYF.